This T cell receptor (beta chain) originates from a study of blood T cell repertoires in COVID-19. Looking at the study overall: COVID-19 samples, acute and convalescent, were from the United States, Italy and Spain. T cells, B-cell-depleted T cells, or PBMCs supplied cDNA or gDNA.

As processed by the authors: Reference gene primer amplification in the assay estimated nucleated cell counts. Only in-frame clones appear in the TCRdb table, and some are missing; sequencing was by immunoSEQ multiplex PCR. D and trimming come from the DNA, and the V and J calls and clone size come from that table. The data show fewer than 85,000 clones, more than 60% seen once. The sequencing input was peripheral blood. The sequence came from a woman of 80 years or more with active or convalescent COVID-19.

The CDR3 region is CASSIDTGDGGYTF. The CDR3 DNA is TGTGCCAGTAGTATAGATACGGGGGACGGTGGCTACACCTTC. The chain employs TRBV19 and TRBJ1-2; perhaps TRBD1 as D (5 bases). CDR1 is LNHDA, CDR2 SQIVND, per germline (reference sequence). V lost 0 bases, J lost 7 bases, and 12 bases lay in between. The CDR3 consists of 14 residues.